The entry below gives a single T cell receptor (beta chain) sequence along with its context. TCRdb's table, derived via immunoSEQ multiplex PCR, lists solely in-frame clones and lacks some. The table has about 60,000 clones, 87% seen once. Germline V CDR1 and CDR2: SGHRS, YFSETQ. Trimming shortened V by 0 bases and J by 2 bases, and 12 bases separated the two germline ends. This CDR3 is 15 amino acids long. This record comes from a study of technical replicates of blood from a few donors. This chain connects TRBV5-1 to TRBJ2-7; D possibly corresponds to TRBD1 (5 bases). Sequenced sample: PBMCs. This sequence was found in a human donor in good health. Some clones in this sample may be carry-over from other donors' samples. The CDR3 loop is CASSLDRSLTYEQYF. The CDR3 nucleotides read TGCGCCAGCAGCTTGGACAGGAGCTTGACCTACGAGCAGTACTTC.